Shown below are 25 T cell receptor beta chains from a single sample sequenced in a study of cytomegalovirus exposure and HLA in healthy donors. The PCR ran on 60 Vbeta and 13 Jbeta primers. Assay used: immunoSEQ multiplex PCR; TCRdb lists only in-frame clones, some missing. Among some 130,000 clones listed, around 81% were seen once. What was sequenced was PBMCs. The receptors were sampled from a woman aged 45 to 65 in good health and CMV-seronegative.

This clone occurred a few times. The rearrangement uses TRBV7-9 and TRBJ2-7; D is unresolved. V lost 2 bases and J lost 2, with 7 bases in between. This CDR3 has 13 residues. Germline assignment: CDR1 SEHNR and CDR2 FQNEAQ (reference sequence). In DNA form, the CDR3 reads TGTGCCAGCAGCTTACCCGTAGCCTACGAGCAGTACTTC. It is translated as CASSLPVAYEQYF. Complete variable domain (other parts from reference TRBV7-9 and TRBJ2-7): DTGVSQNPRHKITKRGQNVTFRCDPISEHNRLYWYRQTLGQGPEFLTYFQNEAQLEKSRLLSDRFSAERPKGSFSTLEIQRTEQGDSAMYLCASSLPVAYEQYFGPGTRLTVT.

The chain links TRBV18 to TRBJ1-2, with 10 positions matching TRBD1. The V and J ends lost 5 bases and 0 bases, in that order; junction bases with no gene match: 9. CDR3 length equals 17 residues. The germline CDR1 and CDR2 sequences are KGHSH and LQKENI. CDR3 DNA sequence: TGTGCCAGCTCATCTAGGACAGGGGGAGGAACTAACTATGGCTACACCTTC. Translated: CASSSRTGGGTNYGYTF.

J is TRBJ1-1 and V is TRBV19; TRBD1 agrees at 8 bases. The CDR3 runs 13 residues. Per germline, CDR1 LNHDA and CDR2 SQIVND (reference sequence). V dropped 6 bases and J dropped 5; count of bases not matched to a gene: 5. In DNA, the CDR3 is TGTGCCAGTAGGGCACAGGGGGGGACTGAAGCTTTCTTT. As protein: CASRAQGGTEAFF.

As concerns this clone: Mismatch with germline at one junction end may stem from a read error. CDR3 DNA: TGTGCCAGCAGTTATTCTAACAGGGTTAGCACCAGGGAGCTGTTTTTT. Protein: CASSYSNRVSTRELFF. The gene calls are TRBV6-5 and TRBJ2-2, with D tentatively TRBD1 (6 bases). Germline V CDR1 and CDR2: MNHEY, SVGAGI. The CDR3 loop spans 16 amino acids.

V usage is TRBV19 and J usage is TRBJ1-1; 7 nucleotides match TRBD1. With V trimmed by 6 bases and J by 5 bases, 6 bases remained unmatched. The germline V gene encodes CDR1 LNHDA and CDR2 SQIVND (reference sequence). CDR3 length: 13 residues. The CDR3 DNA is TGTGCCAGTAGCTTAGGGACAGCGACTGAAGCTTTCTTT. Its protein is CASSLGTATEAFF.

The chain recombines TRBV7-3 with TRBJ2-5; TRBD2 matches at 7 bases. This CDR3 comprises 15 residues. J gave up 1 base and V 2 bases, and 4 bases lay outside the gene matches. Germline CDR1 reads SGHTA; CDR2 reads FQGTGA. The DNA for the CDR3 is TGTGCCAGCAGCTTACGGGCTAGCGGCCAAGAGACCCAGTACTTC. Translating gives CASSLRASGQETQYF.

J is TRBJ2-3 and V is TRBV5-1; TRBD2 agrees at 13 bases. V gave up 3 bases and J gave up 2 bases; unmatched junction bases: 6. This CDR3 region has 17 residues. Germline CDR1 SGHRS, CDR2 YFSETQ. CDR3 DNA sequence: TGCGCCAGCAGCTACCAGACTAGCGGGAGGTCCACAGATACGCAGTATTTT. Protein: CASSYQTSGRSTDTQYF.

This clone was seen a handful of times. The V and J genes are TRBV9 and TRBJ2-5; TRBD2 matches at 8 bases. This CDR3 spans 15 amino acids. The V and J ends lost 4 bases and 5 bases, in that order; junction bases with no gene match: 10. Germline CDR1 and CDR2: SGDLS and YYNGEE. CDR3 sequence (DNA): TGTGCCAGCAGCCCCCGCCGGGAGGGCGTGGAGACCCAGTACTTC. As protein: CASSPRREGVETQYF. The whole variable domain, filled in from reference TRBV9 and TRBJ2-5, reads DSGVTQTPKHLITATGQRVTLRCSPRSGDLSVYWYQQSLDQGLQFLIQYYNGEERAKGNILERFSAQQFPDLHSELNLSSLELGDSALYFCASSPRREGVETQYFGPGTRLLVL.

The CDR3 loop reads CASNRAGGRETQYF. CDR3 in DNA: TGTGCCAGTAACAGGGCAGGCGGGAGGGAGACCCAGTACTTC. The rearrangement links TRBV14 to TRBJ2-5, with 8 bases matching TRBD2. Trimming at V came to 9 bases and at J to 5 bases, leaving 11 bases not matched to a gene. The CDR3 consists of 14 residues. Germline CDR1 reads SGHDN; CDR2 reads FVKESK.

This chain links TRBV19 with TRBJ1-5, with D perhaps TRBD1 (5 bases). CDR3 length: 14 residues. Trimming cost V 7 bases and J 4 bases, with 14 bases left between them. Germline V gives CDR1 LNHDA, CDR2 SQIVND (reference sequence). In nucleotides, the CDR3 is TGTGCCAGTATGGGGGAGGGTGGGAATCAGCCCCAGCATTTT. Its protein is CASMGEGGNQPQHF.

The chain carries TRBV11-2 and TRBJ2-7; TRBD1 might be the D (6 bases). Germline-derived CDR1 and CDR2 are SGHAT and FQNNGV. V gave up 0 bases and J gave up 1 base, with 10 bases separating them. The CDR3 sequence is 15 residues long. The chain's CDR3 is CASSLETGTSYEQYF. CDR3 coding DNA: TGTGCCAGCAGCTTAGAGACAGGAACATCCTACGAGCAGTACTTC.

V is TRBV27 and J is TRBJ2-5; no clear D. CDR1 is MNHEY, CDR2 SMNVEV, per germline (reference sequence). V was shortened by 5 bases and J by 4 bases, with 14 bases between the two germline ends. The CDR3 sequence is 14 residues long. The CDR3 DNA reads as TGTGCCAGCAGTCACGTGGGTCGGGTAGAGACCCAGTACTTC. It translates to CASSHVGRVETQYF.

This clone was detected only a few times. The chain combines TRBV28 with TRBJ1-1; D gene ambiguous. Trimming stripped 2 bases from V and 1 base from J, with 8 bases between. The CDR3 is 14 amino acids. Germline assignment: CDR1 MDHEN and CDR2 SYDVKM. The CDR3 sequence is CASSLVGENTEAFF. The DNA of the CDR3 is TGTGCCAGCAGTTTAGTGGGCGAGAACACTGAAGCTTTCTTT.

J is TRBJ2-5 and V is TRBV29-1; 10 nucleotides align to TRBD2. This CDR3 is 12 amino acids long. The germline CDR1 and CDR2 sequences are SQVTM and ANQGSEA. CDR3 in amino acids: CTAGGGQETQYF. The CDR3 nucleotides are TGCACAGCGGGAGGGGGTCAAGAGACCCAGTACTTC. Full variable domain (remainder filled in from reference TRBV29-1 and TRBJ2-5): SAVISQKPSRDICQRGTSLTIQCQVDSQVTMMFWYRQQPGQSLTLIATANQGSEATYESGFVIDKFPISRPNLTFSTLTVSNMSPEDSSIYLCTAGGGQETQYFGPGTRLLVL.

The chain employs TRBV21-1 and TRBJ2-5; the D segment call TRBD2 is taken from the table without a DNA check. TRBV21-1 is labeled a pseudogene. The CDR3 totals 14 residues. CDR3 in DNA: TGTGCCAGCAGCGGGGGGAAAAAGGTAGAGACCCAGTACTTC. Translating gives CASSGGKKVETQYF.

The chain uses TRBV7-2 and TRBJ1-4; D might be TRBD1 (6 bases). CDR3 size: 13 residues. Germline V gene data show CDR1 as SGHTA and CDR2 as FQGNSA. With 3 bases removed from V and 12 bases from J, the gap between germline ends came to 14 bases. CDR3 amino acids: CASSFDRKGELFF. The CDR3 coding sequence is TGTGCCAGCAGCTTTGACAGGAAAGGGGAACTGTTTTTT.

The chain has TRBV28 and TRBJ1-5; the D gene is possibly TRBD1 (5 bases). Trimming stripped 5 bases from V and 5 bases from J, with 22 bases between. The germline CDR1 and CDR2 sequences are MDHEN and SYDVKM. The CDR3 extends over 17 amino acids. The CDR3 sequence: CASSPARGRALDQPQHF. Here the CDR3 DNA reads TGTGCCAGCAGTCCGGCCCGTGGCAGGGCACTTGATCAGCCCCAGCATTTT.

The gene calls are TRBV5-5 and TRBJ2-7, with D maybe TRBD1 (6 bases). Trimming shortened V by 3 bases and J by 4 bases, and 8 bases separated the two germline ends. Germline V gene sequence: CDR1 SGHKS, CDR2 YYEKEE (reference sequence). The CDR3 is 12 residues long. This chain's CDR3 is CASSWDMYEQYV. CDR3 coding DNA: TGTGCCAGCAGCTGGGACATGTACGAGCAGTACGTC.

This clone was picked up a small number of times. One end of the junction is discordant with germline, which a read error may explain. The rearrangement joins TRBV7-7 to TRBJ1-5, with unresolved D. CDR3 length: 13 amino acids. Germline loops: CDR1 SSHAT, CDR2 FNYEAQ (reference sequence). CDR3 residues: CASSLAADQPQHF. CDR3 bases: TGTGCTAGCAGCTTAGCGGCAGATCAGCCCCAGCATTTT. Full variable domain (missing parts from reference TRBV7-7 and TRBJ1-5): GAGVSQSPRYKVTKRGQDVTLRCDPISSHATLYWYQQALGQGPEFLTYFNYEAQPDKSGLPSDRFSAERPEGSISTLTIQRTEQRDSAMYRCASSLAADQPQHFGDGTRLSIL.

The V call is TRBV7-8, the J call TRBJ2-1; 8 positions agree with TRBD2. Trimming at V came to 5 bases and at J to 7 bases, leaving 13 bases not matched to a gene. The CDR3 covers 16 residues. The germline V gene encodes CDR1 SGHVS and CDR2 FQNEAQ. The CDR3 sequence is CASSAPGGRALNEQFF. The CDR3 DNA follows: TGTGCCAGCAGCGCTCCGGGGGGGAGGGCCCTGAATGAGCAGTTCTTC.

V gene TRBV19 combines with J gene TRBJ2-5; no reliable D call. Germline V lookup: CDR1 LNHDA, CDR2 SQIVND (reference sequence). V was clipped by 1 base and J by 4 bases, with 7 bases between them. The CDR3 contains 13 residues. CDR3 residues: CASSIVTGETQYF. CDR3 DNA: TGTGCCAGTAGTATAGTAACGGGAGAGACCCAGTACTTC.

A note on this clone: Relative to the germline gene, one junction end is altered; a read error may explain this. The gene calls are TRBV5-1 and TRBJ1-5; D is ambiguous. Germline V CDR1 and CDR2: SGHRS, YFSETQ. The CDR3 has 13 amino acids. The CDR3 nucleotides read TGCGCCAGCAGCTTGGCCGGGGATCAGCCCCAGAATTTT. Residues: CASSLAGDQPQNF.

In this sample, this clone turned up a few times. This chain links TRBV29-1 with TRBJ1-1; a possible D gene is TRBD1 (5 bases). V was cut by 2 bases and J by 3 bases, with 13 bases left in between. The length of the CDR3 is 14 residues. Germline CDR1 reads SQVTM; CDR2 reads ANQGSEA. This chain's CDR3 is CSVELWAGDTEAFF. The CDR3 region has the DNA TGCAGCGTTGAACTGTGGGCGGGGGACACTGAAGCTTTCTTT.

The rearrangement uses TRBV19 and TRBJ1-5; 9 positions agree with TRBD1. CDR3 length equals 13 residues. Germline CDR1 and CDR2: LNHDA and SQIVND (reference sequence). V gave up 9 bases and J gave up 6 bases; unmatched junction bases: 6. The DNA of the CDR3 is TGTGCCAGCAGGGACAGGGAAAGTCAGCCCCAGCATTTT. This sequence encodes CASRDRESQPQHF.

This clone showed up just once. Compared with germline, one end of the junction differs, possibly owing to a read error. This chain uses TRBV5-6 with TRBJ1-3; D is perhaps TRBD1 (6 bases). Germline values: CDR1 SGHDT, CDR2 YYEEEE. The CDR3 length is 15 residues. In nucleotides, the CDR3 is TGTGCCAGCAGTTTGGGGGCCTTAATTGGAAACACCATATATTTT. Translating it yields CASSLGALIGNTIYF.